This TCR beta chain was recovered during a study of OX40 agonist ivuxolimab in advanced cancers. Study-level information: Patients were dosed with the agonistic anti-OX40 (CD134) antibody ivuxolimab. Among those enrolled, mean age was around 60 years (range roughly 23 to 85) and about 79% were male.

V was trimmed by 0 bases and J by 3 bases, leaving 6 bases between them. There are 13 residues in the CDR3. From germline, CDR1 is LNHNV and CDR2 YYDKDF (reference sequence). Clones were sequenced by immunoSEQ multiplex PCR, and TCRdb holds only the in-frame ones, with some missing. Here the sample spans about 29,000 clones, about nine tenths being singletons. Comment on this clone: What it binds is not known.

The study's findings and limits: The average count of expanded clones was higher among CD8+ T cells than among CD4+.

The chain links TRBV15 to TRBJ2-7; D unclear. The sequence was obtained from an adult with an advanced solid tumor such as melanoma, head and neck, liver or kidney cancer. Here the sequenced sample was CD4+ or CD8+ T cells sorted from blood, taken in a trial of the OX40 agonist ivuxolimab. The CDR3 nucleotides are TGTGCCACCAGCAGAGATCTGCACTACGAGCAGTACTTC. Translating it yields CATSRDLHYEQYF.